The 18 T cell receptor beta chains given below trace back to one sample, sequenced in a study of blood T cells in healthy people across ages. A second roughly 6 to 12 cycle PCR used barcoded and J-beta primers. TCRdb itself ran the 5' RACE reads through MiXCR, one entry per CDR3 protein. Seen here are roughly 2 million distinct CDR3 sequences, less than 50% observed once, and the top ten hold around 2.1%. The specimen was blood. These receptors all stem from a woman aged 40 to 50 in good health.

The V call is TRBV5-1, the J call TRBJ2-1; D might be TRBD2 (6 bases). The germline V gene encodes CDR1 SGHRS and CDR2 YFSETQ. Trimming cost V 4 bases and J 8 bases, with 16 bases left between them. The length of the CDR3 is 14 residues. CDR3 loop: CASSGGTGVDEQFF. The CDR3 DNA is TGCGCCAGCAGCGGGGGAACGGGGGTCGATGAGCAGTTCTTC. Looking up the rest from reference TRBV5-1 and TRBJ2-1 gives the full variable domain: KAGVTQTPRYLIKTRGQQVTLSCSPISGHRSVSWYQQTPGQGLQFLFEYFSETQRNKGNFPGRFSGRQFSNSRSEMNVSTLELGDSALYLCASSGGTGVDEQFFGPGTRLTVL.

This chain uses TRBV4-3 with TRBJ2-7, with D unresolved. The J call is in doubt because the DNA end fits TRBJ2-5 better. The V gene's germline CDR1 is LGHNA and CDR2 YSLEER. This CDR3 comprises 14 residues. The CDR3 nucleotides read TGCGCCAGCAGCCAAGGGGCGACCCAAGAGACCCAGTACTTC. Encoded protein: CASSQGATQETQYF.

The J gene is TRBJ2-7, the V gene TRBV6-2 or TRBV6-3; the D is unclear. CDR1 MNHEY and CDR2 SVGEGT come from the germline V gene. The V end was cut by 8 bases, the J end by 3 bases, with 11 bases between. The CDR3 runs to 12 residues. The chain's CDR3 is CASGSSNYEQYF. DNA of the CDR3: TGTGCCAGCGGTTCCAGTAACTACGAGCAGTACTTC.

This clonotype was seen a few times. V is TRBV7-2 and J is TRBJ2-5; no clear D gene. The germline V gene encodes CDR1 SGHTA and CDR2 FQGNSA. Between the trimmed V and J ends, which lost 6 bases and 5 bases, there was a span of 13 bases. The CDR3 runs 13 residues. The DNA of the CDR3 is TGTGCCAGCAGTAGATTACCCGGGGAGACCCAGTACTTC. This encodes CASSRLPGETQYF. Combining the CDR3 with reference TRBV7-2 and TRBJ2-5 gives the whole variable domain GAGVSQSPSNKVTEKGKDVELRCDPISGHTALYWYRQSLGQGLEFLIYFQGNSAPDKSGLPSDRFSAERTGGSVSTLTIQRTQQEDSAVYLCASSRLPGETQYFGPGTRLLVL.

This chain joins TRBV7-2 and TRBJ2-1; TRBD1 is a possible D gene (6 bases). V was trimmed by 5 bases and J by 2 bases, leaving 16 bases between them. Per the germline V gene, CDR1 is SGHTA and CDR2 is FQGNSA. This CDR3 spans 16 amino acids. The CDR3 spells CASSAIGKGAYNEQFF. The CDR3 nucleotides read TGTGCCAGCAGCGCCATTGGAAAGGGGGCCTACAATGAGCAGTTCTTC.

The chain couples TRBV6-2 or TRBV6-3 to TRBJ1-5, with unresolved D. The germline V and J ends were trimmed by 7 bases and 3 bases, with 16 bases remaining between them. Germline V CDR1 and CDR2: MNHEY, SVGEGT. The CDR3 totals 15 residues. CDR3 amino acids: CASTPSRGTNQPQHF. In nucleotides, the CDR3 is TGTGCCAGCACCCCCTCCCGGGGAACCAATCAGCCCCAGCATTTT.

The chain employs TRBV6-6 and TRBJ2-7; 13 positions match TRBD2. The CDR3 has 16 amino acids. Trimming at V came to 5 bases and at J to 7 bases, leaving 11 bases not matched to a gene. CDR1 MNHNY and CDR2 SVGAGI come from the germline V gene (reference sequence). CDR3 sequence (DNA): TGTGCCAGCAGTCCAAGACTAGCGGGGGGCCCGAGAGAGCAGTACTTC. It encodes CASSPRLAGGPREQYF.

CDR3 amino acids: CASSSPPDIFISYEQYF. For the CDR3, the DNA is TGTGCCAGCAGTTCCCCACCGGACATCTTCATCTCCTACGAGCAGTACTTC. The chain links TRBV5-5 to TRBJ2-7, with D maybe TRBD1 (5 bases). V was cut by 5 bases and J by 0 bases, with 21 bases left in between. The CDR3 contains 17 residues. Germline V CDR1 and CDR2: SGHKS, YYEKEE (reference sequence).

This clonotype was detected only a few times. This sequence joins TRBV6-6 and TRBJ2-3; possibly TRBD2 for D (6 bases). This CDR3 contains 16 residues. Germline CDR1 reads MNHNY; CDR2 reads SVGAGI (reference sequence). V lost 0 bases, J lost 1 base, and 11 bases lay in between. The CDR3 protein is CASSYSGSGGTDTQYF. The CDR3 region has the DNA TGTGCCAGCAGTTACTCAGGGTCGGGAGGCACAGATACGCAGTATTTT.

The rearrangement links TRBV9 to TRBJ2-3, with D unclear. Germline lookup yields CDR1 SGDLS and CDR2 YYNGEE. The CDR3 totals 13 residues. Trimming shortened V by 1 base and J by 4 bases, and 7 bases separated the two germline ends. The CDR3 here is CASSVRQADTQYF. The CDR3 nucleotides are TGTGCCAGCAGCGTACGGCAAGCAGATACGCAGTATTTT.

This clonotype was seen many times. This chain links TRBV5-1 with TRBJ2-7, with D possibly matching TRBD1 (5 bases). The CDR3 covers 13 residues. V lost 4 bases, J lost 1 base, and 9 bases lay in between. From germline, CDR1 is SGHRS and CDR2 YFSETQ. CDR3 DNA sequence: TGCGCCAGCAGCCCTACAGGTTCCTACGAGCAGTACTTC. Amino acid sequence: CASSPTGSYEQYF. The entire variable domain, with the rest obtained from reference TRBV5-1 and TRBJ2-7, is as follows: KAGVTQTPRYLIKTRGQQVTLSCSPISGHRSVSWYQQTPGQGLQFLFEYFSETQRNKGNFPGRFSGRQFSNSRSEMNVSTLELGDSALYLCASSPTGSYEQYFGPGTRLTVT.

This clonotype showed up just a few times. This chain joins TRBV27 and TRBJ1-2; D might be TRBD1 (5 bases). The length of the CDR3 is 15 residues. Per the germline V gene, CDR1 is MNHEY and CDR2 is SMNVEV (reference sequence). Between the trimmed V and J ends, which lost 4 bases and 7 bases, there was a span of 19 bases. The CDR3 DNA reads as TGTGCCAGCAGTTCCCTGCAGGGAAGGGTGGTTGGCTACACCTTC. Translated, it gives CASSSLQGRVVGYTF.

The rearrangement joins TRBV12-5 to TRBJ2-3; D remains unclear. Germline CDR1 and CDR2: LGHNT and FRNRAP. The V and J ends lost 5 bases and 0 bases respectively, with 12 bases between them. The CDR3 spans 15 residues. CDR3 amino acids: CASGTVGSSTDTQYF. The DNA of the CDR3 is TGTGCTAGTGGTACAGTCGGGTCTAGCACAGATACGCAGTATTTT. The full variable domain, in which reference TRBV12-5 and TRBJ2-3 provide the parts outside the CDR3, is DARVTQTPRHKVTEMGQEVTMRCQPILGHNTVFWYRQTMMQGLELLAYFRNRAPLDDSGMPKDRFSAEMPDATLATLKIQPSEPRDSAVYFCASGTVGSSTDTQYFGPGTRLTVL.

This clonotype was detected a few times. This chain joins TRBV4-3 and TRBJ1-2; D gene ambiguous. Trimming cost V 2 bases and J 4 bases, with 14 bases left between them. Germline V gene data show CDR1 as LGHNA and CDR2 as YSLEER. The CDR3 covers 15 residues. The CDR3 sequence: CASSQLQVPTYGYTF. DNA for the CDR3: TGCGCCAGCAGCCAACTCCAGGTACCGACCTATGGCTACACCTTC.

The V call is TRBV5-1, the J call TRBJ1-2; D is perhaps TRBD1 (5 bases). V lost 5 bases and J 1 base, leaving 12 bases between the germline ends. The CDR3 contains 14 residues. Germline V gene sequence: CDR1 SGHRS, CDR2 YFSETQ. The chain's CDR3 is CASRSGGGNYGYTF. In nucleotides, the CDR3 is TGCGCCAGCAGATCCGGCGGGGGTAACTATGGCTACACCTTC.

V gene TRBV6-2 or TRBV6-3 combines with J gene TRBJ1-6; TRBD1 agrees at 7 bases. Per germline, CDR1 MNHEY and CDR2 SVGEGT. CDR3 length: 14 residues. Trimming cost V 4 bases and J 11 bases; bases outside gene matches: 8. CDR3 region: CASSSSRGNPPLHF. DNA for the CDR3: TGTGCCAGCAGTTCAAGCAGGGGGAATCCACCCCTCCACTTT.

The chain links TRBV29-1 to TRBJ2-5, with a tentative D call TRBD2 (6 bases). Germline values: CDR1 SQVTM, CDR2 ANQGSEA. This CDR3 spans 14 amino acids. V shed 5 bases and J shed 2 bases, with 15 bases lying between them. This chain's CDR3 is CSVISSDDQETQYF. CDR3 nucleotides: TGCAGCGTTATCTCTAGCGACGATCAAGAGACCCAGTACTTC. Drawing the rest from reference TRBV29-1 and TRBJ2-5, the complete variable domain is SAVISQKPSRDICQRGTSLTIQCQVDSQVTMMFWYRQQPGQSLTLIATANQGSEATYESGFVIDKFPISRPNLTFSTLTVSNMSPEDSSIYLCSVISSDDQETQYFGPGTRLLVL.

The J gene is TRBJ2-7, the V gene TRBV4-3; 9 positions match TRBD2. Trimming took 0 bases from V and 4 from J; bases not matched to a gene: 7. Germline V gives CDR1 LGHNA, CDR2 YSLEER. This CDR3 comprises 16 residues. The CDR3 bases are TGCGCCAGCAGCCAAGATTGGGGGACTAGCAGGTACGAGCAGTACTTC. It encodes CASSQDWGTSRYEQYF.